This T cell receptor (beta chain) was documented in a study of T cells in Graves' hyperthyroidism and ophthalmopathy. About the study: Before any treatment, at initial diagnosis, peripheral blood was collected. General observations from the study: The majority of expanded thyroid clonotypes above 0.001 also appeared in blood.

RNA transcripts yielded amplified TCR beta CDR3 regions. HTBI primers were employed in a first-round RT-PCR of the TCR CDR3. TCRdb reprocessed the multiplex PCR reads with MiXCR, giving one entry per CDR3 protein. The sample records 500,000 to 700,000 distinct CDR3 sequences, approximately 15% being singletons. On this clonotype itself: Its cognate antigen is unknown.

Extraction of PBMCs used 7.5 to 10 ml of fresh peripheral blood. The clonotype was recovered from a woman aged 18-35 years with Graves' hyperthyroidism. Sequenced material: blood.

The CDR3 sequence is CASSSPGKATDTQYF. The CDR3 region has the DNA TGTGCCAGCAGTTCCCCCGGCAAAGCGACAGATACGCAGTATTTT. The genes are TRBV12-3 or TRBV12-4 and TRBJ2-3; no reliable D call. The CDR3 consists of 15 residues. V gave up 4 bases and J gave up 3 bases, with 14 bases separating them.